This TCR beta chain was obtained from a study of cytomegalovirus exposure and HLA in healthy donors. The study's findings and limits: For presence/absence analyses, sequencing depth was assumed to be roughly uniform across donors.

All the people who gave samples were healthy bone marrow donors. Points on this clone: Its matching antigen is unknown.

Germline V gene lookup returns CDR1 SGHVS and CDR2 FQNEAQ. The length of the CDR3 is 13 residues. Trimming left V 0 bases short and J 7 bases short, with 9 bases between. Amplification used 60 Vbeta primers and 13 Jbeta primers. The data were produced by immunoSEQ multiplex PCR, yet TCRdb's version contains in-frame clones alone and is incomplete. Of about 210,000 clones listed, about four fifths are singletons. Sequencing was carried out using PBMCs. This clonotype was obtained from a woman between 50 and 59 years old in good health and CMV-seropositive. This chain uses TRBV7-8 with TRBJ1-1, with D tentatively TRBD1 (5 bases). CDR3 nucleotides: TGTGCCAGCAGCTTAGCATTGGGGGGTGAAGCTTTCTTT. Protein product: CASSLALGGEAFF.